The 3 T cell receptor beta chains reported below all come from one sample, sequenced in a study of shared T cell receptors in the human thymus. Using immunoSEQ multiplex PCR, the repertoire was profiled, and TCRdb retains in-frame clones only, with some absent. The table includes some 400,000 clones, around 95% detected once. The sample comprised thymocytes. The receptor source for this set is a human donor.

This sequence joins TRBV7-2 and TRBJ2-7; a weak D match, TRBD2 (6 bases). Trimming removed 5 bases from V and 0 bases from J, with 17 bases in between. CDR3 length equals 16 residues. CDR1 and CDR2 (germline): SGHTA, FQGNSA. Written as DNA, the CDR3 is TGTGCCAGCAGCGCGGGACGGCGGGCACCCTCCTACGAGCAGTACTTC. This encodes CASSAGRRAPSYEQYF.

V usage is TRBV4-3 and J usage is TRBJ2-7, with 7 positions matching TRBD2. CDR3 length equals 18 residues. CDR1 LGHNA and CDR2 YSLEER come from the germline V gene. The V gene end was trimmed by 2 bases and the J gene end by 1 base; junction bases not matched to a gene: 14. The CDR3 DNA reads as TGCGCCAGCAGCCAAAGGGGTGAGGGGCGGGAGCAATCCTACGAGCAGTACTTC. Protein: CASSQRGEGREQSYEQYF.

The chain combines TRBV4-3 with TRBJ1-4; D is uncertain. The ends were cut back, 4 bases at V and 7 bases at J, with 13 bases in the middle. CDR3 length equals 14 residues. The germline V gene encodes CDR1 LGHNA and CDR2 YSLEER. Here the CDR3 DNA reads TGCGCCAGCAGCCCTCTTGGATGGTCTGAAAAACTGTTTTTT. Translated, it gives CASSPLGWSEKLFF.